These 11 T cell receptor beta chains came from one sample sequenced in a study of response to subunit inactivated influenza vaccine. TCRdb reprocessed the RT-PCR reads with MiXCR, giving one entry per CDR3 protein. This sample has 170,000 or so distinct CDR3 sequences, with approximately 11% found just once. The material was CD8+ T cells sorted from PBMCs, obtained 23 to 25 months after vaccination. These receptors were taken from a man aged 50-75 years who received an inactivated influenza vaccine.

This clonotype was picked up a small number of times. This chain uses TRBV20-1 with TRBJ1-1, with D possibly being TRBD1 (6 bases). Trimming shortened V by 5 bases and J by 1 base, and 20 bases separated the two germline ends. CDR3 size: 16 residues. CDR1 is DFQATT, CDR2 SNEGSKA, per germline (reference sequence). CDR3 DNA: TGCAGTGCTCGAACCCGGGGGGCAGTCTGGAACACTGAAGCTTTCTTT. This sequence encodes CSARTRGAVWNTEAFF.

This clonotype showed up just a few times. V gene TRBV12-3 or TRBV12-4 combines with J gene TRBJ1-1; D gene uncertain. This CDR3 contains 13 residues. V lost 7 bases and J lost 0, with 9 bases in between. In DNA, the CDR3 is TGTGCCAGCAAGGAGCTCATGAACACTGAAGCTTTCTTT. Its protein product is CASKELMNTEAFF.

Here the CDR3 DNA reads TGTGCCAGCAGTCGGACAGTCACCGGGGAGCTGTTTTTT. Amino acids: CASSRTVTGELFF. This chain joins TRBV27 and TRBJ2-2; D perhaps matches TRBD1 (6 bases). CDR1 MNHEY and CDR2 SMNVEV come from the germline V gene (reference sequence). The V end lost 5 bases, the J end lost 4 bases, and 8 bases lay between the germline ends. The CDR3 contains 13 residues.

This clonotype was seen a few times. The chain combines TRBV4-1 with TRBJ1-2; 11 bases line up with TRBD1. Losses at the gene ends were 0 bases for V and 4 bases for J; bases not matched to a gene: 1. The CDR3 spans 15 residues. Germline V lookup: CDR1 MGHRA, CDR2 YSYEKL. CDR3 DNA: TGCGCCAGCAGCCAAGAGGGGACAGGGGGCTATGGCTACACCTTC. It specifies CASSQEGTGGYGYTF.

This clonotype was picked up many times. This chain joins TRBV12-3 or TRBV12-4 and TRBJ1-2; TRBD1 might be the D (6 bases). The CDR3 has 14 amino acids. Trimming cost V 5 bases and J 4 bases, with 14 bases left between them. The CDR3 is CASSIGGESYGYTF. DNA for the CDR3: TGTGCCAGCAGTATTGGGGGCGAGAGCTATGGCTACACCTTC.

This clonotype was found a few times. The rearrangement uses TRBV12-3 or TRBV12-4 and TRBJ2-1, with D possibly being TRBD1 (5 bases). Deletions cut 6 bases from V and 3 bases from J, with 15 bases between. CDR3 length: 15 amino acids. The CDR3 sequence: CASRSDRSGYNEQFF. The CDR3 bases are TGTGCCAGCAGAAGCGACAGATCAGGCTACAATGAGCAGTTCTTC.

This clonotype came up many times. The chain combines TRBV6-5 with TRBJ2-7; D unresolved. The V gene's germline CDR1 is MNHEY and CDR2 SVGAGI. This CDR3 is 15 amino acids long. The germline V and J ends were trimmed by 0 bases and 5 bases, with 14 bases remaining between them. This CDR3 is CASSYSGKNSDEQYF. The CDR3 DNA reads TGTGCCAGCAGTTACTCAGGAAAAAACTCGGACGAGCAGTACTTC.

Note on this clonotype: The junction shows a germline mismatch at one end, possibly a read error. The genes are TRBV30 and TRBJ2-6, with 9 bases that match TRBD1. Germline V gene sequence: CDR1 GTSNPN, CDR2 SVGIG (reference sequence). This CDR3 comprises 17 residues. The CDR3 sequence is CTWSPGTGSSGANVLTF. The CDR3 nucleotides are TGTACCTGGAGTCCAGGGACAGGGAGCTCTGGGGCCAACGTCCTGACTTTC.

The chain uses TRBV5-6 and TRBJ2-7; the D is unclear. Trimming shortened V by 2 bases and J by 0 bases, and 9 bases separated the two germline ends. Germline V gene sequence: CDR1 SGHDT, CDR2 YYEEEE. This CDR3 comprises 14 residues. The CDR3, as DNA: TGTGCCAGCAGCTTAGGTACTCACTCCTACGAGCAGTACTTC. Protein product: CASSLGTHSYEQYF.

The gene calls are TRBV6-5 and TRBJ2-5; 8 bases are a match to TRBD1. V lost 2 bases to trimming and J lost 5 bases; unmatched junction nucleotides: 4. CDR3 length: 14 residues. The germline V gene has CDR1 MNHEY and CDR2 SVGAGI. CDR3: CASSYDRGRETQYF. Written as DNA, the CDR3 is TGTGCCAGCAGTTACGACAGGGGTAGGGAGACCCAGTACTTC.

This chain uses TRBV29-1 with TRBJ2-7; 7 nucleotides line up with TRBD1. CDR3 length: 13 residues. From germline, CDR1 is SQVTM and CDR2 ANQGSEA. V lost 5 bases and J lost 3; bases outside the gene matches: 7. The CDR3 is CSVILAGGYEQYF. CDR3 in DNA: TGCAGCGTTATTTTGGCAGGGGGCTACGAGCAGTACTTC.